This passage covers 6 T cell receptor beta chains from one sample sequenced in a study of T cells in Graves' hyperthyroidism and ophthalmopathy. There were TCR beta CDR3 regions amplified from RNA transcripts. First-round RT-PCR targeting the TCR CDR3 was performed with the HTBI primer set. TCRdb itself ran the multiplex PCR reads through MiXCR, one entry per CDR3 protein. Of fewer than 750,000 distinct CDR3 sequences listed, roughly 15% are singletons. The sequencing input was blood. All receptors come from a woman aged 40 to 50 with Graves' ophthalmopathy.

V is TRBV7-8 and J is TRBJ2-7; D call uncertain. CDR1 is SGHVS, CDR2 FQNEAQ, per germline. Trimming took 3 bases from V and 0 from J, leaving 12 bases between them. The length of the CDR3 is 15 residues. The CDR3 nucleotides are TGTGCCAGCAGCTTTAGTGGTGCAGGCTCCTACGAGCAGTACTTC. The encoded protein is CASSFSGAGSYEQYF.

This clonotype was seen repeatedly, ten times or more. The gene calls are TRBV28 and TRBJ2-2; D tentatively reads TRBD1 or TRBD2 (5 bases each). CDR3 length: 16 residues. Trimming removed 8 bases from V and 1 base from J, with 17 bases in between. CDR1 and CDR2 from the germline V gene are MDHEN and SYDVKM. The chain's CDR3 is CASRNSGTRNTGELFF. The DNA for the CDR3 is TGTGCCAGCCGCAATTCCGGGACGCGGAACACCGGGGAGCTGTTTTTT.

This clonotype was observed a few times. The rearrangement joins TRBV30 to TRBJ2-6; 7 bases line up with TRBD1. CDR1 is GTSNPN, CDR2 SVGIG, per germline (reference sequence). CDR3 length: 15 residues. The V and J ends lost 2 bases and 0 bases, in that order; junction bases with no gene match: 1. DNA of the CDR3: TGTGCCTGGAGTTCAGGGGGCTCTGGGGCCAACGTCCTGACTTTC. This encodes CAWSSGGSGANVLTF. Using reference TRBV30 and TRBJ2-6 for the parts outside the CDR3, the full variable domain is SQTIHQWPATLVQPVGSPLSLECTVEGTSNPNLYWYRQAAGRGLQLLFYSVGIGQISSEVPQNLSASRPQDRQFILSSKKLLLSDSGFYLCAWSSGGSGANVLTFGAGSRLTVL.

This clonotype was recorded only once. V gene TRBV11-1 combines with J gene TRBJ1-1, with 7 bases matching TRBD1. The CDR3 sequence is 17 residues long. Germline CDR1 reads SGHAT; CDR2 reads FQDESV (reference sequence). After removal of 5 bases from V and 4 bases from J, the junction contained 16 bases not matched to a gene. CDR3 protein: CASSPPHARPGGTEAFF. CDR3 sequence (DNA): TGTGCCAGCAGCCCACCTCACGCGCGACCAGGGGGCACTGAAGCTTTCTTT.

Comment on this clonotype: It may be a read error: a sequence one base away is much more abundant. This rearrangement joins TRBV27 to TRBJ2-7; D is uncertain. Looked up from germline, CDR1 is MNHEY and CDR2 is SMNVEV (reference sequence). The ends were cut back, 1 base at V and 0 bases at J, with 7 bases in the middle. The CDR3 consists of 14 residues. CDR3 nucleotide sequence: TGTGCCAGCAGTTTATGGGCGAGCTCCTACGAGCAGTACTTC. This encodes CASSLWASSYEQYF.

This clonotype has just a few counts. This may be a read error, as it is one base from a much larger clone. The J gene is TRBJ2-5, the V gene TRBV28; D remains unclear. The CDR3 runs to 14 residues. Germline values: CDR1 MDHEN, CDR2 SYDVKM. Trimming removed 3 bases from V and 1 base from J, with 9 bases in between. This CDR3 reads CASSFNGSQETQYF. The CDR3 DNA is TGTGCCAGCAGTTTTAACGGATCCCAAGAGACCCAGTACTTC.